These 26 T cell receptor beta chains were all obtained from the same sample, sequenced in a study of neurological immune-mediated disorders. A single record per CDR3 protein comes from TCRdb applying MiXCR to the 5' RACE reads. Of 95,000 to 110,000 distinct CDR3 sequences listed, about a tenth are singletons. Time point meaning: longitudinal time-point 3. Sequences were obtained from PBMCs. The receptors come from a female donor with HTLV-1-associated myelopathy (HAM/TSP).

The sample holds many counts of this clonotype. J is TRBJ2-1 and V is TRBV2; possibly TRBD1 for D (5 bases). The CDR3 sequence is 13 residues long. Germline CDR1 reads SNHLY; CDR2 reads FYNNEI. V was trimmed by 4 bases and J by 5 bases, leaving 9 bases between them. CDR3 nucleotides: TGTGCCAGCAGTGGGACAAGACACAATGAGCAGTTCTTC. It is translated as CASSGTRHNEQFF. Drawing the rest from reference TRBV2 and TRBJ2-1, the complete variable domain is EPEVTQTPSHQVTQMGQEVILRCVPISNHLYFYWYRQILGQKVEFLVSFYNNEISEKSEIFDDQFSVERPDGSNFTLKIRSTKLEDSAMYFCASSGTRHNEQFFGPGTRLTVL.

The sample holds many counts of this clonotype. The J gene is TRBJ2-5, the V gene TRBV5-6, with 10 bases fitting TRBD2. With V trimmed by 4 bases and J by 4 bases, 13 bases remained unmatched. This CDR3 comprises 17 residues. Germline CDR1 SGHDT, CDR2 YYEEEE. DNA of the CDR3: TGTGCCAGCAGCGAGAGGCGGTCAGCGGGGGGGCCAGAGACCCAGTACTTC. The encoded protein is CASSERRSAGGPETQYF.

This clonotype was seen a handful of times. V and J are TRBV5-6 and TRBJ1-2, with unresolved D. The CDR3 is 15 amino acids. Trimming removed 4 bases at V and 6 bases at J, with 19 bases between. The germline gives CDR1 SGHDT, CDR2 YYEEEE. The chain's CDR3 is CASSETLSLADGYTF. The CDR3 nucleotides read TGTGCCAGCAGCGAAACCCTTTCTTTGGCGGATGGCTACACCTTC.

This clonotype has ten or more counts. The chain links TRBV20-1 to TRBJ2-3, with D maybe TRBD2 (6 bases). This CDR3 contains 14 residues. The germline V and J ends were trimmed by 6 bases and 3 bases, with 16 bases remaining between them. The germline V gene has CDR1 DFQATT and CDR2 SNEGSKA (reference sequence). The CDR3 nucleotides read TGCAGTGCCCCTAGGGCGGGGAAAACAGATACGCAGTATTTT. Translation gives CSAPRAGKTDTQYF.

This clonotype was detected ten times or more. This chain uses TRBV5-1 with TRBJ2-5; the match to TRBD1 covers 12 bases. The germline gives CDR1 SGHRS, CDR2 YFSETQ. This CDR3 region has 16 residues. V trimming: 2 bases; J trimming: 5 bases; junction bases outside the gene matches: 7. The CDR3 protein is CASSFSGTGGWETQYF. CDR3 DNA: TGCGCCAGCAGCTTTTCCGGGACAGGGGGCTGGGAGACCCAGTACTTC.

This clonotype was recorded many times. The chain employs TRBV12-3 or TRBV12-4 and TRBJ2-2; D is uncertain. V was trimmed by 5 bases and J by 7 bases, leaving 8 bases between them. This CDR3 is built from 12 residues. The DNA for the CDR3 is TGTGCCAGCAGTGGCGCGGTCGGGGAGCTGTTTTTT. It specifies CASSGAVGELFF.

In the case of this clonotype: This sequence may be a read error, since a much larger clone differs from it by one base. The J gene is TRBJ1-1, the V gene TRBV12-3 or TRBV12-4; 8 nucleotides align to TRBD1. The CDR3 extends over 14 amino acids. Germline trimming cut 5 bases from V and 5 bases from J; bases unmatched to any gene: 7. CDR3 loop: CASSAGQGWTEAFF. Written as DNA, the CDR3 is TGTGCCAGCAGTGCTGGACAGGGTTGGACTGAAGCTTTCTTT.

This clonotype occurred many times. V is TRBV6-5 and J is TRBJ1-1, with TRBD1 as a possible D gene (6 bases). The germline V gene encodes CDR1 MNHEY and CDR2 SVGAGI. The CDR3 contains 16 residues. With 4 bases removed from V and 7 bases from J, the gap between germline ends came to 22 bases. The CDR3 nucleotides are TGTGCCAGCAGTTCCGTAGGATCCCGGGGGGCGATTGAAGCTTTCTTT. Protein sequence: CASSSVGSRGAIEAFF.

At least ten counts were recorded for this clonotype. This rearrangement joins TRBV5-1 to TRBJ1-4; the D gene is possibly TRBD1 (5 bases). Trimming pared 1 base from V and 8 bases from J, leaving 12 bases between. The CDR3 sequence is 14 residues long. The germline V gene has CDR1 SGHRS and CDR2 YFSETQ. The CDR3 protein is CASSLSSGREKLFF. The CDR3 coding sequence is TGCGCCAGCAGCTTGTCGTCAGGGAGGGAAAAACTGTTTTTT.

In its sample, this clonotype was seen a few times. The chain recombines TRBV20-1 with TRBJ2-5; the D gene is possibly TRBD1 (6 bases). Germline-derived CDR1 and CDR2 are DFQATT and SNEGSKA (reference sequence). Deletions cut 0 bases from V and 2 bases from J, with 13 bases between. The CDR3 contains 15 residues. The CDR3 sequence is CSARDLQGLQETQYF. The CDR3 nucleotides read TGCAGTGCTAGAGATCTGCAGGGGCTTCAAGAGACCCAGTACTTC.

About this clonotype itself: The CDR3 carries no conserved terminal phenylalanine or tryptophan, so it likely arises from a read error. V is TRBV5-1 and J is TRBJ2-1, with D possibly TRBD1 on 6 matching bases. The germline V gene has CDR1 SGHRS and CDR2 YFSETQ. Trimming left V 6 bases short and J 4 bases short, with 11 bases between. The CDR3 has 13 amino acids. The CDR3 bases are TGCGCCAGCATCGGGACAACTTACAATGAGCAGTTCGTC. Translated, it gives CASIGTTYNEQFV.

The genes are TRBV5-6 and TRBJ2-7, with D uncertain. V was pared by 3 bases and J by 0 bases, with 10 bases between. Per the germline V gene, CDR1 is SGHDT and CDR2 is YYEEEE. The CDR3 sequence is 14 residues long. The CDR3 region is CASSWDESSYEQYF. The CDR3 coding sequence is TGTGCCAGCAGCTGGGATGAGAGCTCCTACGAGCAGTACTTC.

This clonotype was observed many times. The CDR3 spells CASSLVGGHEQFF. The CDR3 DNA is TGTGCCAGCAGCTTAGTGGGAGGACATGAGCAGTTCTTC. V usage is TRBV7-9 and J usage is TRBJ2-1, with D possibly matching TRBD2 (6 bases). The germline V and J ends were trimmed by 1 base and 8 bases, with 9 bases remaining between them. Germline CDR1 SEHNR, CDR2 FQNEAQ (reference sequence). This CDR3 has 13 residues.

This clonotype occurred many times. V gene TRBV9 combines with J gene TRBJ2-3; unclear D gene. Per the germline V gene, CDR1 is SGDLS and CDR2 is YYNGEE. The CDR3 loop spans 11 amino acids. The ends were cut back, 2 bases at V and 5 bases at J, with 3 bases in the middle. The CDR3: CASSVGDTQYF. CDR3 DNA: TGTGCCAGCAGCGTCGGAGATACGCAGTATTTT.

This clonotype was found many times. The chain carries TRBV5-1 and TRBJ2-7; TRBD1 matches at 9 bases. The germline gives CDR1 SGHRS, CDR2 YFSETQ. The CDR3 consists of 16 residues. V trimming: 1 base; J trimming: 6 bases; junction bases outside the gene matches: 11. CDR3 bases: TGCGCCAGCAGCTTGCAAGGCGGGACAGGGCTCGGCGAGCAGTACTTC. This gives the protein CASSLQGGTGLGEQYF.

This clonotype was counted many times. This sequence joins TRBV20-1 and TRBJ1-1; 7 bases line up with TRBD1. The J segment lost 1 base and the V segment lost 6 bases, leaving 14 bases of the junction unmatched. CDR3 length equals 16 residues. The germline CDR1 and CDR2 sequences are DFQATT and SNEGSKA (reference sequence). The CDR3 reads CSALGTEGRRNTEAFF. The CDR3 DNA follows: TGCAGTGCCTTGGGGACAGAGGGACGGAGGAACACTGAAGCTTTCTTT.

This clonotype was recorded many times. This chain uses TRBV5-6 with TRBJ1-4, with a tentative D call TRBD1 (5 bases). This CDR3 has 15 amino acids. The germline V gene has CDR1 SGHDT and CDR2 YYEEEE. Trimming cost V 4 bases and J 8 bases, with 18 bases left between them. The CDR3 region has the DNA TGTGCCAGCAGCGCATACCGGGGCCGGGAGGAAAAACTGTTTTTT. This sequence encodes CASSAYRGREEKLFF.

In its sample, this clonotype was seen many times. The rearrangement links TRBV5-5 to TRBJ1-5; maybe TRBD1 (6 bases). This CDR3 comprises 15 residues. V was trimmed by 1 base and J by 6 bases, leaving 14 bases between them. CDR1 SGHKS and CDR2 YYEKEE come from the germline V gene (reference sequence). The CDR3 is CASSLSRGSGQPQHF. The CDR3 bases are TGTGCCAGCAGCTTGTCCAGGGGAAGCGGTCAGCCCCAGCATTTT.

This clonotype was recorded a few times. This rearrangement joins TRBV28 to TRBJ2-5; D is unresolved. Germline V gene sequence: CDR1 MDHEN, CDR2 SYDVKM. V lost 6 bases and J 4 bases, leaving 12 bases between the germline ends. This CDR3 is built from 13 residues. In nucleotides, the CDR3 is TGTGCCAGCAGCATGGGTCGAGTAGAGACCCAGTACTTC. It encodes CASSMGRVETQYF.

This clonotype was seen many times. The chain uses TRBV7-2 and TRBJ2-7, with 10 bases aligning to TRBD2. Germline loops: CDR1 SGHTA, CDR2 FQGNSA. V gave up 5 bases and J gave up 0 bases; unmatched junction bases: 4. The CDR3 spans 15 residues. The CDR3 is CASSRTSGSSYEQYF. In DNA, the CDR3 is TGTGCCAGCAGCCGGACTAGCGGAAGCTCCTACGAGCAGTACTTC.

This clonotype appeared many times. This chain links TRBV5-6 with TRBJ2-5; no clear D. Trimming removed 2 bases from V and 0 bases from J, with 8 bases in between. Germline V gene data show CDR1 as SGHDT and CDR2 as YYEEEE. The CDR3 totals 14 residues. CDR3 in amino acids: CASSLGANQETQYF. The CDR3 DNA follows: TGTGCCAGCAGCTTAGGAGCGAACCAAGAGACCCAGTACTTC.

This clonotype was detected many times. The chain couples TRBV28 to TRBJ2-2; a possible D gene is TRBD1 (6 bases). Per the germline V gene, CDR1 is MDHEN and CDR2 is SYDVKM. V was shortened by 2 bases and J by 1 base, with 8 bases between the two germline ends. This CDR3 contains 15 residues. The CDR3 spells CASSLQGMNTGELFF. The CDR3 bases are TGTGCCAGCAGTTTACAGGGGATGAACACCGGGGAGCTGTTTTTT. The whole variable domain, filled in from reference TRBV28 and TRBJ2-2, reads DVKVTQSSRYLVKRTGEKVFLECVQDMDHENMFWYRQDPGLGLRLIYFSYDVKMKEKGDIPEGYSVSREKKERFSLILESASTNQTSMYLCASSLQGMNTGELFFGEGSRLTVL.

The CDR3 loop reads CASSLSSGATGELFF. The CDR3 nucleotides are TGCGCCAGCAGCTTGTCTAGCGGGGCCACCGGGGAGCTGTTTTTT. This chain connects TRBV5-1 to TRBJ2-2, with 9 bases aligning to TRBD2. This CDR3 comprises 15 residues. CDR1 is SGHRS and CDR2 is YFSETQ in the germline V gene. J lost 4 bases, V lost 1 base, and 2 bases had no gene match.

This clonotype was detected ten times or more. This chain connects TRBV3-1 to TRBJ2-1, with 9 bases fitting TRBD2. V lost 5 bases to trimming and J lost 9 bases; unmatched junction nucleotides: 5. CDR1 and CDR2 from the germline V gene are LGHDT and YNNKEL (reference sequence). The CDR3 has 13 residues. The CDR3 region is CASSKTSGVEQFF. The CDR3 DNA is TGTGCCAGCAGCAAGACTAGCGGAGTTGAGCAGTTCTTC.

The chain combines TRBV7-9 with TRBJ1-5; 10 nucleotides line up with TRBD1. V was clipped by 5 bases and J by 7 bases; unmatched bases: 8. The CDR3 consists of 15 residues. Looked up from germline, CDR1 is SEHNR and CDR2 is FQNEAQ (reference sequence). The CDR3 here is CASSAGQGWGQPQHF. The CDR3 DNA reads as TGTGCCAGCAGCGCGGGACAGGGGTGGGGACAGCCCCAGCATTTT.

This clonotype was detected ten times or more. The junction does not match germline at one end; this may be a read error. The chain couples TRBV15 to TRBJ2-7; weak D call: TRBD2 (6 bases). CDR1 is LNHNV, CDR2 YYDKDF, per germline (reference sequence). This CDR3 is 14 amino acids long. In DNA, the CDR3 is TGTGCTACCAGCAGAGAGTGGCGGGAACACGAGCAGTACTTC. It specifies CATSREWREHEQYF.